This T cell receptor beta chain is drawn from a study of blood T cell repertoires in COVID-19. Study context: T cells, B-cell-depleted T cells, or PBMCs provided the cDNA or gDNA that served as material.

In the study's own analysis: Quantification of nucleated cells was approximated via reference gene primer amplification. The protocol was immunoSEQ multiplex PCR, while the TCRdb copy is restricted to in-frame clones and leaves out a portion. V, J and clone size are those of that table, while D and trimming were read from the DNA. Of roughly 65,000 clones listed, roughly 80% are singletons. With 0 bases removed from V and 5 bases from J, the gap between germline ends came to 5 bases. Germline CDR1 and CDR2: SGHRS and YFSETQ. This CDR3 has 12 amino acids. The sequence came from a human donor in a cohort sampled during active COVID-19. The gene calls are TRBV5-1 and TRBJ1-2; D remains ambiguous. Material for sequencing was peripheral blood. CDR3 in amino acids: CASSLDSYGYTF. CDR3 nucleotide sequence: TGCGCCAGCAGCTTGGACAGTTATGGCTACACCTTC.